This TCR beta chain was documented in a study of T cell responses to AZD1222 COVID-19 vaccine. A word on this clone: What it recognizes is unknown.

The assay was immunoSEQ multiplex PCR, and TCRdb's table has in-frame clones only and misses some. This sample has over 150,000 clones, with about 87% found just once. Regarding the study as a whole: Researchers took repertoire samples only after the peak T cell response had come. The CD4 TCRs associated with vaccination extended across spike and predominated at 160-218 and 743-854. Among the donors, most were white British and more were female, and clonal diversity was possibly underestimated.

This CDR3 has 15 residues. With 1 base removed from V and 0 bases from J, the gap between germline ends came to 7 bases. From germline, CDR1 is SGHTA and CDR2 FQGTGA. This chain connects TRBV7-3 to TRBJ2-1, with unresolved D. This material consisted of peripheral blood, taken on day 0 of AZD1222 vaccination. The TCR originated in an adult in good health. The CDR3 sequence: CASSLNSGSYNEQFF. In DNA form, the CDR3 reads TGTGCCAGCAGCTTAAATAGTGGCTCCTACAATGAGCAGTTCTTC. Full variable domain (outside the CDR3, taken from reference TRBV7-3 and TRBJ2-1): GAGVSQTPSNKVTEKGKYVELRCDPISGHTALYWYRQSLGQGPEFLIYFQGTGAADDSGLPNDRFFAVRPEGSVSTLKIQRTERGDSAVYLCASSLNSGSYNEQFFGPGTRLTVL.